The 13 T cell receptor beta chains below all came from one sample that was sequenced in a study of cytomegalovirus exposure and HLA in healthy donors. This table comes from immunoSEQ multiplex PCR, and its TCRdb copy is limited to in-frame clones, with some not included. In the table there are over 55,000 clones, 80% to 95% of which are singletons. Sequencing input: PBMCs. These receptors all stem from a man aged 18 to 30 in good health and CMV-seronegative.

The rearrangement joins TRBV27 to TRBJ2-1; 8 bases map to TRBD2. After removal of 5 bases from V and 13 bases from J, the junction contained 7 bases not matched to a gene. This CDR3 region has 12 residues. The germline V gene has CDR1 MNHEY and CDR2 SMNVEV (reference sequence). The CDR3 protein is CASSTPGTSQFF. The CDR3 nucleotides read TGTGCCAGCAGTACACCAGGGACTAGTCAGTTCTTC.

This clone was observed once. The genes are TRBV15 and TRBJ1-4; D unclear. Germline-derived CDR1 and CDR2 are LNHNV and YYDKDF (reference sequence). With 4 bases removed from V and 3 bases from J, the gap between germline ends came to 15 bases. The CDR3 runs to 16 residues. The CDR3 loop is CATSIYRLAANEKLFF. The CDR3 DNA reads TGTGCCACCAGCATTTACAGACTAGCAGCTAATGAAAAACTGTTTTTT.

V and J are TRBV5-1 and TRBJ1-1, with 8 bases matching TRBD1. The CDR3 spans 16 residues. Germline CDR1 and CDR2: SGHRS and YFSETQ. V lost 0 bases to trimming and J lost 5 bases; unmatched junction nucleotides: 9. The CDR3 spells CASSLGAGGDRTEAFF. CDR3 coding DNA: TGCGCCAGCAGCTTGGGGGCAGGGGGCGATCGGACTGAAGCTTTCTTT.

The chain carries TRBV9 and TRBJ2-3; perhaps TRBD2 as D (5 bases). The CDR3 is made up of 15 amino acids. Trimming left V 0 bases short and J 2 bases short, with 10 bases between. CDR1 is SGDLS and CDR2 is YYNGEE in the germline V gene. This CDR3 reads CASSVVAGATDTQYF. The CDR3 bases are TGTGCCAGCAGCGTAGTGGCGGGCGCCACAGATACGCAGTATTTT.

The chain recombines TRBV10-3 with TRBJ1-1; D is possibly TRBD1 (6 bases). This CDR3 spans 15 amino acids. Germline V gene sequence: CDR1 ENHRY, CDR2 SYGVKD. Trimming shortened V by 6 bases and J by 4 bases, and 18 bases separated the two germline ends. CDR3 loop: CAIRPGTTIATEAFF. The CDR3 nucleotides read TGTGCCATCAGACCCGGGACAACGATTGCCACTGAAGCTTTCTTT.

The rearrangement uses TRBV4-1 and TRBJ1-3, with 12 positions matching TRBD1. Per germline, CDR1 MGHRA and CDR2 YSYEKL. CDR3 length: 16 residues. V lost 3 bases, J lost 0 bases, and 0 bases stayed unmatched. CDR3 in amino acids: CASSQGQGASGNTIYF. For the CDR3, the DNA is TGCGCCAGCAGCCAGGGACAGGGGGCCTCTGGAAACACCATATATTTT.

This clone was observed a handful of times. The chain couples TRBV7-9 to TRBJ2-7; D uncertain. Germline CDR1 SEHNR, CDR2 FQNEAQ (reference sequence). Trimming took off 5 bases at V and 3 bases at J, with 14 bases between the two ends. The CDR3 totals 14 residues. CDR3 DNA: TGTGCCAGCAGCGGAATCGCAGGTTTCTACGAGCAGTACTTC. Translated, it gives CASSGIAGFYEQYF.

This clone was counted between two and nine times. The J gene is TRBJ2-5, the V gene TRBV5-1, with TRBD1 identical over 7 bases. Germline V CDR1 and CDR2: SGHRS, YFSETQ. This CDR3 region has 14 residues. The junction had 5 bases not matched to a gene; V was cut back by 4 bases and J by 2 bases. The CDR3 coding sequence is TGCGCCAGCAGCCCCGGGACAGCTCAAGAGACCCAGTACTTC. Translation gives CASSPGTAQETQYF.

The V call is TRBV27, the J call TRBJ1-5; D is ambiguous. V was trimmed by 2 bases and J by 0 bases, leaving 8 bases between them. The V gene's germline CDR1 is MNHEY and CDR2 SMNVEV (reference sequence). This CDR3 is built from 15 residues. The CDR3 region is CASSLSFGSNQPQHF. The CDR3 nucleotides are TGTGCCAGCAGTTTAAGCTTCGGTAGCAATCAGCCCCAGCATTTT.

This clone was detected once. The V gene is TRBV4-1, the J gene TRBJ1-1; no definite D call. Trimming shortened V by 0 bases and J by 0 bases, and 14 bases separated the two germline ends. Germline CDR1 and CDR2: MGHRA and YSYEKL. The CDR3 covers 17 residues. The CDR3 protein is CASSQDLIGPMNTEAFF. In DNA form, the CDR3 reads TGCGCCAGCAGCCAAGATCTAATTGGGCCGATGAACACTGAAGCTTTCTTT.

The V and J genes are TRBV18 and TRBJ1-5; D is unresolved. This CDR3 is built from 15 residues. V lost 6 bases and J lost 2, with 14 bases in between. The germline gives CDR1 KGHSH, CDR2 LQKENI. Written as DNA, the CDR3 is TGTGCCAGCTCGCAGGATTCCATTGGCAATCAGCCCCAGCATTTT. This translates into CASSQDSIGNQPQHF.

The chain is built from TRBV7-3 and TRBJ2-3; D is uncertain. CDR1 is SGHTA and CDR2 is FQGTGA in the germline V gene. V lost 5 bases and J lost 0, with 6 bases in between. The CDR3 runs to 13 residues. The CDR3 DNA reads as TGTGCCAGCAGCCTCCTTAGCACAGATACGCAGTATTTT. This gives the protein CASSLLSTDTQYF.

The chain recombines TRBV27 with TRBJ1-5, with unresolved D. Germline V CDR1 and CDR2: MNHEY, SMNVEV (reference sequence). V was pared by 0 bases and J by 7 bases, with 7 bases between. This CDR3 contains 13 residues. The CDR3 DNA follows: TGTGCCAGCAGTTTATCGAGGCGGCAGCCCCAGCATTTT. Its protein product is CASSLSRRQPQHF.